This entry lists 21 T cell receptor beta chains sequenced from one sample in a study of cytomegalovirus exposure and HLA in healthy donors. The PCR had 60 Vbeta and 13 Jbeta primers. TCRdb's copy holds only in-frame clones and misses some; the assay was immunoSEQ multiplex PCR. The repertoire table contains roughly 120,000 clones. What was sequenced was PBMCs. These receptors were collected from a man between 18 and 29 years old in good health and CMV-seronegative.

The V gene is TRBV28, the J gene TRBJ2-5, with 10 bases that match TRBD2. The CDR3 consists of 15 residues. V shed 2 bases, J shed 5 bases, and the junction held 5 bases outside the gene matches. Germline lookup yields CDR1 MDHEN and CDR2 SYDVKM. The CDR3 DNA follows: TGTGCCAGCAGTTTAGGTGGACTAGCGGTGGAGACCCAGTACTTC. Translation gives CASSLGGLAVETQYF.

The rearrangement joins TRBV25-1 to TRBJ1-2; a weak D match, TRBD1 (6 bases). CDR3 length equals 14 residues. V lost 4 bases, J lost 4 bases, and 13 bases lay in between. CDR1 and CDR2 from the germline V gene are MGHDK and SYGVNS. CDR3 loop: CASSAGDPFYGYTF. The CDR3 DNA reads TGTGCCAGCAGTGCAGGGGACCCTTTCTATGGCTACACCTTC.

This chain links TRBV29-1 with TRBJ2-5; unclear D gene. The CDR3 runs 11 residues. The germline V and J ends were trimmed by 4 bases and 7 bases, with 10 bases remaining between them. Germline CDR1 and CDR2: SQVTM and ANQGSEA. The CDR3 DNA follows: TGCAGCGTTGCGGATTCGGGGACCCAGTACTTC. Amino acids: CSVADSGTQYF.

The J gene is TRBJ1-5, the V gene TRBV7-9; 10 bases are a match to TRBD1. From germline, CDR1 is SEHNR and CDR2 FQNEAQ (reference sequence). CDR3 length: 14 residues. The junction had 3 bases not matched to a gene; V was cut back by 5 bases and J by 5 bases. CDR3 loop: CASSLGTGDQPQHF. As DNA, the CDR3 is TGTGCCAGCAGCCTCGGGACAGGGGATCAGCCCCAGCATTTT.

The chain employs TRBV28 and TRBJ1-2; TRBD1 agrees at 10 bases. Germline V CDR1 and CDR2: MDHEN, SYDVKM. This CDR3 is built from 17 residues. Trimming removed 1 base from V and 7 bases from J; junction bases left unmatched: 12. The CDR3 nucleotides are TGTGCCAGCAGTTTATTAGGGTGGACAGGGGGAAGGGGTGGCTACACCTTC. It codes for CASSLLGWTGGRGGYTF.

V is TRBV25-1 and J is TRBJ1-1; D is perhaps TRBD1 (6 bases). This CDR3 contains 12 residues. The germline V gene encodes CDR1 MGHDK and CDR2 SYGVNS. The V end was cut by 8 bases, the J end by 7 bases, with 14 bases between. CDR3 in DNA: TGTGCCAGCCGTTATAGACAGGATGAAGCTTTCTTT. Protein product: CASRYRQDEAFF.

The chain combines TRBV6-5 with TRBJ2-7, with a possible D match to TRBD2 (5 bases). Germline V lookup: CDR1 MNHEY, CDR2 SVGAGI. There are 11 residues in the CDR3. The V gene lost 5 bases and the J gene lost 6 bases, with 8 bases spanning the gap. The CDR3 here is CASSGLSEQYF. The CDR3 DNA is TGTGCCAGCAGTGGACTCAGCGAGCAGTACTTC.

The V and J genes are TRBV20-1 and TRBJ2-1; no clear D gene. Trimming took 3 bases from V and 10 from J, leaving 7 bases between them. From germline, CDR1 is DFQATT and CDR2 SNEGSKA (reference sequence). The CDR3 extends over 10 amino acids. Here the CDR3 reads CSASPVEQFF. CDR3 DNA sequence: TGCAGTGCTAGCCCGGTGGAGCAGTTCTTC.

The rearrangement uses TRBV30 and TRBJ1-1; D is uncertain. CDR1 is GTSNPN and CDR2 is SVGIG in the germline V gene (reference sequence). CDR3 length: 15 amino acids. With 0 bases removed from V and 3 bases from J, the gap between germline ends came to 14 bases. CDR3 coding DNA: TGTGCCTGGAGTGTATCTGGTCTCGGGGACACTGAAGCTTTCTTT. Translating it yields CAWSVSGLGDTEAFF.

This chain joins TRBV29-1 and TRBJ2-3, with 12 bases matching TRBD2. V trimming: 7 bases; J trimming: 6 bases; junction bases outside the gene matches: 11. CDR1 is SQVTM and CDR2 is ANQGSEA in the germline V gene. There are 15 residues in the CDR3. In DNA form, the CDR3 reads TGCAGCGCTGAGGTGCTAGCGGGGGGGCGGGATACGCAGTATTTT. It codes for CSAEVLAGGRDTQYF.

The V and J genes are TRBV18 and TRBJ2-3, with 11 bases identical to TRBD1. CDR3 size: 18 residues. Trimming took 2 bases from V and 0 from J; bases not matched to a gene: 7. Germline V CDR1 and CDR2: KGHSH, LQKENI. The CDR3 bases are TGTGCCAGCTCACCAATCGGCGGACAGGGGGCTAGCACAGATACGCAGTATTTT. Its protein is CASSPIGGQGASTDTQYF.

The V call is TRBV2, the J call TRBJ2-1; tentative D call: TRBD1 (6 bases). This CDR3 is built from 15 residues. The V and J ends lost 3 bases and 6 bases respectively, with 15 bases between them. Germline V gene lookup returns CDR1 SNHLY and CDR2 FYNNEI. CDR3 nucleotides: TGTGCCAGCAGTGAGGACAGATGGGGGCCCAATGAGCAGTTCTTC. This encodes CASSEDRWGPNEQFF.

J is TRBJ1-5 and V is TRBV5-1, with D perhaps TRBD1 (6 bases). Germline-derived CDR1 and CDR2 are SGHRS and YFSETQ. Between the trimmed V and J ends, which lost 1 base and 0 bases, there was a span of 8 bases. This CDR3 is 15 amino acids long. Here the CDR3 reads CASSLTGPSNQPQHF. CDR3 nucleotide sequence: TGCGCCAGCAGCTTGACAGGGCCTAGCAATCAGCCCCAGCATTTT.

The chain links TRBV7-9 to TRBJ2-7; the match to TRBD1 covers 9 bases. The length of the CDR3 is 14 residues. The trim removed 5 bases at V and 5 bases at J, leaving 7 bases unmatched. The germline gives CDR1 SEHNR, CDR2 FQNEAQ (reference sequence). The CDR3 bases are TGTGCCAGCAGCCCGGGACAGGGCGCCCACGAGCAGTACTTC. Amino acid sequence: CASSPGQGAHEQYF.

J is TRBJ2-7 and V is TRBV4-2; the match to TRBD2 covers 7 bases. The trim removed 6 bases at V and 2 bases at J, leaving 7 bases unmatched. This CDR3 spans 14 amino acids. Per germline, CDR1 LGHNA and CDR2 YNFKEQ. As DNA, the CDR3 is TGTGCCAGCAGGCAGAGGCTAGCGGCCTACGAGCAGTACTTC. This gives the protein CASRQRLAAYEQYF.

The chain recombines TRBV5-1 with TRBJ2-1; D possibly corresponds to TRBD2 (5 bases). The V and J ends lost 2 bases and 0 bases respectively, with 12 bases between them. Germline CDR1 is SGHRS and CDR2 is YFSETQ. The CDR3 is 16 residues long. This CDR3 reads CASSFQATSSYNEQFF. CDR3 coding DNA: TGCGCCAGCAGCTTTCAGGCTACTAGCTCCTACAATGAGCAGTTCTTC.

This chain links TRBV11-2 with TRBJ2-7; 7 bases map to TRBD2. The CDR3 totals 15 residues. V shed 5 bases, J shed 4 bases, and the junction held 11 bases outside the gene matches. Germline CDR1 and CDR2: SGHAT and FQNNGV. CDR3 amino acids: CASSHSGAGAYEQYF. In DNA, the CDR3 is TGTGCCAGCAGCCACTCTGGTGCGGGAGCATACGAGCAGTACTTC.

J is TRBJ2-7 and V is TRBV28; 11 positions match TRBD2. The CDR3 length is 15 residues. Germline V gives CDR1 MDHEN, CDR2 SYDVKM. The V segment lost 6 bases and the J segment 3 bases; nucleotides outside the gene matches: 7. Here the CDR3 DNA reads TGTGCCAGCAGCCTCTTGGGACTAGCGGACTACGAGCAGTACTTC. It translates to CASSLLGLADYEQYF.

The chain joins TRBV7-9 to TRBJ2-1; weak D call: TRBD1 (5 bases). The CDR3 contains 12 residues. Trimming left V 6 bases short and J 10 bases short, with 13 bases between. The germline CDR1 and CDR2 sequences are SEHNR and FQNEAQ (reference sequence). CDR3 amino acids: CASSYRQQEQFF. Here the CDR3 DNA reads TGTGCCAGCAGTTATAGACAGCAAGAGCAGTTCTTC.

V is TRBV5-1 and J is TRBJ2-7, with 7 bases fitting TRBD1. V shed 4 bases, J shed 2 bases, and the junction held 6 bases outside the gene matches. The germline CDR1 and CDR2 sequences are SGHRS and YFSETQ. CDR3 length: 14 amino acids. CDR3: CASSLQGPAYEQYF. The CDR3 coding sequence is TGCGCCAGCAGCCTACAGGGGCCAGCCTACGAGCAGTACTTC.

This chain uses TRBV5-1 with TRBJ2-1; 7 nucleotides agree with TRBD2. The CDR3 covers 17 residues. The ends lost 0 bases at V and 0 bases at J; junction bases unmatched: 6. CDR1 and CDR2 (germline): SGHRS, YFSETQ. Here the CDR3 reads CASSLALAASSYNEQFF. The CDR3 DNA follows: TGCGCCAGCAGCTTGGCCCTAGCGGCAAGCTCCTACAATGAGCAGTTCTTC.